The rows below give T cell receptor beta chains drawn from one sample of a study of T-cell reconstitution after alpha-beta-depleted transplantation in children. TCRdb re-analysed the PCR reads in MiXCR, keeping a single row per CDR3 protein. The repertoire holds around 90,000 distinct CDR3 sequences, with 15% to 18% as singletons. The input for sequencing was PBMCs, mostly from graft donor cells, taken 180 days after TCRalphabeta/CD19-depleted stem cell transplant. Every receptor here comes from a male patient between 2 and 10 years old who had a stem cell transplant for acute lymphoblastic leukemia, so the T cells may come from the graft donor. Both conserved end residues are part of each CDR3.

V gene	J gene	CDR3 protein
TRBV6-2/TRBV6-3	TRBJ2-2	CASGYSGELFF
TRBV12-3/TRBV12-4	TRBJ2-2	CASSPHRRVGTGELFF
TRBV20-1	TRBJ1-5	CSARDGDSNQPQHF
TRBV30	TRBJ2-3	CAWSFGSSATDTQYF
TRBV7-8	TRBJ1-2	CASSALLRGGPAGGYTF
TRBV20-1	TRBJ2-1	CSARVVPTYNEQFF
TRBV7-8	TRBJ2-3	CASSLTGGARSTDTQYF
TRBV5-4	TRBJ2-7	CASSLQLRIYEQYF
TRBV19	TRBJ1-1	CASSYGAKGTEAFF
TRBV20-1	TRBJ1-2	CSARTDYGYTF
TRBV30	TRBJ2-2	CATGQPNTGELFF
TRBV13	TRBJ1-1	CASSVGPRNTEAFF
TRBV27	TRBJ2-7	CASSSTGHYEQYF
TRBV5-1	TRBJ2-1	CASSPHREQFF
TRBV5-1	TRBJ1-1	CASSPGQSGTFNTEAFF
TRBV20-1	TRBJ1-1	CSARPIESVTLFSTEAFF
TRBV25-1	TRBJ2-2	CASSEPRTDSNTGELFF
TRBV2	TRBJ2-7	CASRGQGTGGIYEQYF
TRBV28	TRBJ2-3	CASSATSGRPTDTQYF
TRBV11-2	TRBJ2-7	CASSLREELYEQYF
TRBV5-6	TRBJ2-2	CASSLGAGELFF
TRBV7-7	TRBJ2-5	CASSSPGLLQTQYF
TRBV12-3/TRBV12-4	TRBJ1-6	CASSSNSPLHF
TRBV6-2/TRBV6-3	TRBJ2-1	CASSYDTSGVDEQFF
TRBV27	TRBJ2-7	CASSHRGGGLYEQYF
TRBV29-1	TRBJ2-2	CSAAGLPQTNTGELFF
TRBV12-3/TRBV12-4	TRBJ2-7	CAICPVSGGTPSSYEQYF
TRBV4-2	TRBJ2-1	CASSQGTSGYNEQFF
TRBV7-2	TRBJ1-2	CASSLADRLYGYTF
TRBV12-3/TRBV12-4	TRBJ2-7	CASSPQAFYEQYF
TRBV12-3/TRBV12-4	TRBJ2-7	CASSLGDSRSYEQYF
TRBV25-1	TRBJ2-7	CASSESGRVGLEQYF
TRBV6-1	TRBJ1-1	CASSENGVTYGDAFF
TRBV6-5	TRBJ1-5	CASSSQQGLGQPQHF
TRBV12-3/TRBV12-4	TRBJ2-1	CASSLWGGNNEQFF
TRBV10-3	TRBJ2-1	CAITRTEGGEQFF
TRBV6-1	TRBJ2-1	CASSEFGQGNNEQFF
TRBV5-1	TRBJ1-2	CASSLPREPTSGYTF
TRBV5-6	TRBJ2-3	CASSLTRGRVDTQYF
TRBV7-6	TRBJ2-7	CASSSTHSYEQYF
TRBV20-1	TRBJ1-1	CSLKGDSSTNMNTEAFF
TRBV20-1	TRBJ2-7	CSARTPLLAGGSSYEQYF
TRBV11-2	TRBJ1-2	CASSLDRDRFNYGYTF
TRBV12-3/TRBV12-4	TRBJ2-7	CASSFRQFSYEQYF
TRBV7-2	TRBJ1-1	CASSLSGVPNTEAFF
TRBV5-4	TRBJ2-5	CASSRTTDWRAETQYF
TRBV20-1	TRBJ1-1	CSAPITGNTEAFF
TRBV10-1	TRBJ2-1	CASSPSGVNEQFF
TRBV7-2	TRBJ2-7	CASSSTSGGSYEQYF
TRBV7-2	TRBJ2-1	CASSFGANNEQFF
TRBV9	TRBJ2-3	CASSRPREVDTQYF
TRBV20-1	TRBJ1-5	CSTRAFNQPQHF